A single sample gave rise to the 7 T cell receptor beta chains below, sequenced in a study of blood T cell repertoires in COVID-19. Sequencing was performed with immunoSEQ multiplex PCR; in TCRdb, only in-frame clones are kept and a portion is missing. This table holds about 130,000 clones, 80% to 95% found once. Sequenced: peripheral blood. These receptors all come from a man over 45 with COVID-19, enrolled during active disease.

The V gene is TRBV10-3, the J gene TRBJ2-7, with TRBD1 matching 8 bases. Unmatched junction bases numbered 4, after V lost 2 bases and J lost 4 bases. The germline gives CDR1 ENHRY, CDR2 SYGVKD. The CDR3 sequence is 14 residues long. CDR3: CAISEGGQAYEQYF. The CDR3 nucleotides are TGTGCCATCAGTGAGGGGGGACAGGCTTACGAGCAGTACTTC.

The chain links TRBV4-1 to TRBJ2-1, with 8 bases fitting TRBD2. The trim removed 0 bases at V and 6 bases at J, leaving 10 bases unmatched. The CDR3 totals 17 residues. Germline V CDR1 and CDR2: MGHRA, YSYEKL. The CDR3, as DNA: TGCGCCAGCAGCCAAGAAAGCGGGAGAGGTTCCCGCAATGAGCAGTTCTTC. Its translation is CASSQESGRGSRNEQFF.

This sequence joins TRBV28 and TRBJ1-6; TRBD1 matches 9 bases. The CDR3 is 15 amino acids. The V gene end was trimmed by 5 bases and the J gene end by 7 bases; junction bases not matched to a gene: 6. CDR1 and CDR2 from the germline V gene are MDHEN and SYDVKM. The CDR3 DNA reads as TGTGCCAGCAGTCCCTCCGGGACAGGGAATTCACCCCTCCACTTT. This encodes CASSPSGTGNSPLHF.

The J gene is TRBJ1-5, the V gene TRBV18, with D possibly being TRBD1 (5 bases). The germline V and J ends were trimmed by 3 bases and 0 bases, with 15 bases remaining between them. CDR3 length: 17 residues. Germline CDR1 KGHSH, CDR2 LQKENI. The CDR3 sequence is CASSPTRDSYSNQPQHF. In DNA form, the CDR3 reads TGTGCCAGCTCACCCACCCGGGACTCTTATAGCAATCAGCCCCAGCATTTT.

The gene calls are TRBV28 and TRBJ1-4, with unresolved D. Germline CDR1 and CDR2: MDHEN and SYDVKM. The CDR3 runs 12 residues. The V end was cut by 2 bases, the J end by 7 bases, with 5 bases between. The CDR3 sequence: CASSLMSEKLFF. CDR3 DNA: TGTGCCAGCAGTTTAATGAGTGAAAAACTGTTTTTT.

The chain joins TRBV7-9 to TRBJ2-1; no definite D call. V lost 4 bases to trimming and J lost 7 bases, with 8 bases between them. The CDR3 spans 12 residues. Germline V lookup: CDR1 SEHNR, CDR2 FQNEAQ (reference sequence). This CDR3 reads CASSSTWNEQFF. DNA for the CDR3: TGTGCCAGCAGCTCGACTTGGAATGAGCAGTTCTTC.

The chain is built from TRBV27 and TRBJ1-1; TRBD1 matches 10 bases. V lost 2 bases to trimming and J lost 1 base; unmatched junction nucleotides: 1. The germline gives CDR1 MNHEY, CDR2 SMNVEV (reference sequence). This CDR3 is 15 amino acids long. CDR3 sequence reads: CASSLRDRGNTEAFF. The CDR3, as DNA: TGTGCCAGCAGTTTACGGGACAGGGGGAACACTGAAGCTTTCTTT.